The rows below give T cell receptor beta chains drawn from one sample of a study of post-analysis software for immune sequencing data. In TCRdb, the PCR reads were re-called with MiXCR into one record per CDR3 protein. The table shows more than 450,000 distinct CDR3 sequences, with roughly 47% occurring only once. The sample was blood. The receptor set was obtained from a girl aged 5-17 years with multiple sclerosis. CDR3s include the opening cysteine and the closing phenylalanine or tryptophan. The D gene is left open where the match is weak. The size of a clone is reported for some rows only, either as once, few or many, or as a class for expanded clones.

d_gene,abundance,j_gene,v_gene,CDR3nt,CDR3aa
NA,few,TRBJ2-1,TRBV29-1,TGCAGCGTGAAGGGGTCCGTTACGGGGCGAGAGCAGTTCTTC,CSVKGSVTGREQFF
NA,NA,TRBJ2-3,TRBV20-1,TGCAGTGCTTACACAGATACGCAGTATTTT,CSAYTDTQYF
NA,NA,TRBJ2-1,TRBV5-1,TGCGCCAGCATCCCTGGGGCTCCCCAGTTCTTC,CASIPGAPQFF
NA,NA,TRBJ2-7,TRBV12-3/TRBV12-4,TGTGCCAGCAGTTTGGTAGGGGCCCAGTACTTC,CASSLVGAQYF
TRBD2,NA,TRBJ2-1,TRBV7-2,TGTGCCAGCAGCCCAGGACTAGCGGGGCACCGGAATGAGCAGTTCTTC,CASSPGLAGHRNEQFF
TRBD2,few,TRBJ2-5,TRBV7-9,TGTGCCAGCAGCTTAGTTCTAGCGGGAGAAGAGACCCAGTACTTC,CASSLVLAGEETQYF
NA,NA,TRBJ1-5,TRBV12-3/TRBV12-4,TGTGCCAGCAGCATAATGGGGAGCAATCAGCCCCAGCATTTT,CASSIMGSNQPQHF
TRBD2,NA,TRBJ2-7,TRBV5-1,TGCGCCAGCAGCGCCACGGGAGGGCCTACCTGCGAGCAGTACTTC,CASSATGGPTCEQYF
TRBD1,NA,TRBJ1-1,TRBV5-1,TGCGCCAGCAGCACGGGGACAGGGGGCTTGAACACTGAAGCTTTCTTT,CASSTGTGGLNTEAFF
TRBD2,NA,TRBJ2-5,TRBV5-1,TGCGCCAGCAGCCGCCGGACTAGCGGCTCCCCTCAAGAGGCCCAGTACTTC,CASSRRTSGSPQEAQYF
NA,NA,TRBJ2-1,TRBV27,TGTGCCAGTAAGGCGGGGTACAATGAGCAGTTCTTC,CASKAGYNEQFF
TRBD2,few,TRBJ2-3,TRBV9,TGTGCCAGCAGCGTTGGACTAGTGACAGATACGCAGTATTTT,CASSVGLVTDTQYF
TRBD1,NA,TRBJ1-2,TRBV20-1,TGCAGCCCTAGCGGACAGGGCGACTATGGCTACACCTTC,CSPSGQGDYGYTF
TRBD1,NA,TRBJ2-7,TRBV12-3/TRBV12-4,TGTGCCAGCAATTTCCTAACAGGGGGCTACGAGCAGTACTTC,CASNFLTGGYEQYF
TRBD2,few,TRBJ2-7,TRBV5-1,TGCGCCAGCAGCTTGGATAGCGGGGGGCTCTCCTACGAGCAGTACTTC,CASSLDSGGLSYEQYF
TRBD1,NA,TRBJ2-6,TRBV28,TGTGCCAGCAGGACAGGGGGGTATGTGGCCAACGTCCTGACTTTC,CASRTGGYVANVLTF
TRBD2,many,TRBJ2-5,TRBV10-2,TGCGCCAGCAGTGAGTCTCGACTAGCGGGGGTAGAGACCCAGTACTTC,CASSESRLAGVETQYF
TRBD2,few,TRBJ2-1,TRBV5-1,TGCGCCAGCAGCTTGACTAGCGCGAACAATGAGCAGTTCTTC,CASSLTSANNEQFF
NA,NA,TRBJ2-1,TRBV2,TGTGCCAGCAGTGACTTAGGGGCCTACAATGAGCAGTTCTTC,CASSDLGAYNEQFF
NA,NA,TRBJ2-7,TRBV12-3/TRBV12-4,TGTGCCAGCAGTTCCCCCGGCGGGGGCGGTTACGAGCAGTACTTC,CASSSPGGGGYEQYF
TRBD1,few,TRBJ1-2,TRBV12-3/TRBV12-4,TGTGCCAGCATCCAGGGGGGGGCCTTGAACTATGGCTACACCTTC,CASIQGGALNYGYTF
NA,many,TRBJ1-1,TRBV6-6,TGTGCCAGCAGAATACAGGGTGGGAACACTGAAGCTTTCTTT,CASRIQGGNTEAFF
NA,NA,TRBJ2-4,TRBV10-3,TGTGCCCTCCAAGAAGTCCTCTTAGCCAAAAACATTCAGTACTTC,CALQEVLLAKNIQYF
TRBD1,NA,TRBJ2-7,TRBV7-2,TGTGCCAGCAACTTAGGGGGGACAGGGTTCTACGAGCAGTACTTC,CASNLGGTGFYEQYF
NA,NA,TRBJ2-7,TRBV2,TGTGCCAGCAGTGCCTCGGATTACTACGAGCAGTACTTC,CASSASDYYEQYF
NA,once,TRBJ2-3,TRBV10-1,TGCCCCAGCAGGGCCTCGCCGTTGGATACGCAGTATTTT,CPSRASPLDTQYF
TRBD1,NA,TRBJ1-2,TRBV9,TGTGCCAGCAGCGATACAGGGGGCCCTAACTATGGCTACACCTTC,CASSDTGGPNYGYTF
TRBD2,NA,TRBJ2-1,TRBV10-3,TGTGCCACCCTAGGACTAGCGGGAGAGAGTGAGCAGTTCTTC,CATLGLAGESEQFF